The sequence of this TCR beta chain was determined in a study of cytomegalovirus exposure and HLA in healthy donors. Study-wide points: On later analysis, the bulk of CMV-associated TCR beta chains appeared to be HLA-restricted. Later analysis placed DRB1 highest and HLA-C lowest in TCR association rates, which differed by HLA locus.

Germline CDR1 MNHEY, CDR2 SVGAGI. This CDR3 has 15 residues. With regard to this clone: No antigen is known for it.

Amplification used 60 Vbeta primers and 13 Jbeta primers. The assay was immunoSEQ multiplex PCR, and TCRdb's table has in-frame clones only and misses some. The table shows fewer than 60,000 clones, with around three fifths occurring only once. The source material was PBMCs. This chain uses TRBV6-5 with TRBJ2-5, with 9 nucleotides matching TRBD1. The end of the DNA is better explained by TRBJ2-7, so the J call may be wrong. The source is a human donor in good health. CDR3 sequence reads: CASSSQGAQTREQYF. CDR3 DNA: TGTGCCAGCAGCTCACAGGGGGCACAAACGCGCGAGCAGTACTTC.